This T cell receptor (beta chain) is drawn from a study of blood T cell repertoires in COVID-19. The overall study: Samples representing acute and convalescent COVID-19 were sourced from the United States, Italy and Spain. T cells, B-cell-depleted T cells, or PBMCs provided the cDNA or gDNA that served as material.

Enrollment of patients from Seattle took place during active infection, with longitudinal follow-up. Original methodology: Reference gene primer amplification yielded estimated nucleated cell counts. Using immunoSEQ multiplex PCR, the repertoire was profiled, and TCRdb retains in-frame clones only, with some absent. V, J and clone size were drawn from that table, and D and trimming were deduced from the DNA. The table shows more than 150,000 clones, with about four fifths occurring only once. Trimming at V came to 6 bases and at J to 6 bases, leaving 8 bases not matched to a gene. The germline V gene has CDR1 ENHRY and CDR2 SYGVKD. The CDR3 totals 14 residues.

Material for sequencing was peripheral blood. This sequence originates from an elderly woman with COVID-19, enrolled during active disease. V usage is TRBV10-3 and J usage is TRBJ2-3, with 8 nucleotides matching TRBD1. CDR3: CAIRESRGLDTQYF. The CDR3 bases are TGTGCCATCAGGGAGAGCAGGGGGCTTGATACGCAGTATTTT.